These T cell receptor beta chains were read from a single sample in a study of T cell changes during pregnancy in multiple sclerosis. Libraries were prepared by immunoSEQ multiplex PCR; TCRdb keeps only in-frame clonotypes and omits some of them. The sample lists approximately 52,000 clones, 80% to 95% seen once, with roughly 0.23% in the top ten. The sample was CD4+ T cells from peripheral blood mononuclear cells, taken in the third trimester of pregnancy. The receptors shown here come from a female donor with multiple sclerosis, enrolled in a pregnancy study. Both conserved end residues are part of each CDR3.

j_call v_call cdr3_aa
TRBJ2-5 TRBV2 CASSAGGSGETQYF
TRBJ1-3 TRBV7-8 CASSLVRQGSSGNTIYF
TRBJ2-1 TRBV7-2 CASSPQVGNEQFF
TRBJ2-5 TRBV5-1 CASSFAGEPSETQYF
TRBJ2-7 TRBV4-2 CASSQSGRGRSYEQYF
TRBJ2-2 TRBV5-6 CASSLAGDTGELFF
TRBJ1-2 TRBV10-3 CATSDREDGYTF
TRBJ2-1 TRBV9 CASSVAGQSGRANEQFF
TRBJ1-4 TRBV5-8 CASSLLGEANEKLFF
TRBJ2-1 TRBV10-3 CAISEPGQGAYNEQFF
TRBJ1-5 TRBV19 CASGQSGQPQHF
TRBJ2-1 TRBV25-1 CATLKGQGAWNEQFF
TRBJ2-7 TRBV23-1 CASRGQRTYEQYF
TRBJ1-2 TRBV7-9 CASSFGGAHYGYTF
TRBJ2-1 TRBV27 CASSPRWTSGSFPSYNEQFF
TRBJ1-1 TRBV6-1 CASRSGTGVNTEAFF
TRBJ2-2 TRBV9 CASSVAQAPGELFF
TRBJ1-6 TRBV9 CASSATGTQNSPLHF
TRBJ2-5 TRBV6-5 CASSETRGETQYF
TRBJ2-5 TRBV5-5 CASSPQQGRETQYF
TRBJ1-2 TRBV5-1 CASSLTDLRNGYTF
TRBJ1-2 TRBV6-6 CASSYSRLYSYGYTF
TRBJ1-4 TRBV7-8 CASSHSDRGEKLFF
TRBJ2-7 TRBV7-7 CASSYRQGPHYEQYF
TRBJ2-2 TRBV7-2 CASSTPGRGLTGELFF
TRBJ2-6 TRBV28 CASSLNGLLSGANVLTF
TRBJ1-5 TRBV15 CATSRAPPRPQHF
TRBJ1-3 TRBV2 CASSQGGGLLSGNTIYF
TRBJ2-1 TRBV28 CASILSGRNGNEQFF
TRBJ2-4 TRBV6-1 CASSVSTPPSIQYF
TRBJ2-1 TRBV27 CASTPIRQGGMNEQFF
TRBJ1-5 TRBV7-8 CASSLAGDSGNQPQHF
TRBJ2-1 TRBV9 CASSTRGGASEQFF
TRBJ1-4 TRBV5-1 CASSPLRPGQGDEKLFF
TRBJ1-3 TRBV7-8 CASSIYSYSGNTIYF
TRBJ2-1 TRBV5-1 CASSLSGGSVRNEQFF
TRBJ2-7 TRBV11-2 CASSGGLAGGSGEQYF
TRBJ2-3 TRBV11-2 CASSLRGVGDTQYF
TRBJ2-1 TRBV6-6 CATKGLAGANEQFF
TRBJ1-5 TRBV28 CASSLGQSNQPQHF
TRBJ2-5 TRBV4-2 CASSQSAWETQYF
TRBJ2-2 TRBV7-3 CASSLLGGTGELFF
TRBJ1-1 TRBV19 CASSISRDEAFF
TRBJ1-1 TRBV18 CASSLQGVEGTEAFF
TRBJ1-2 TRBV7-9 CASSFGQGYGYTF
TRBJ1-2 TRBV7-8 CASSSRDRVYGYTF
TRBJ2-1 TRBV19 CASSIRYRVAGGSSYNEQFF
TRBJ1-2 TRBV6-5 CASSLSGYGYTF
TRBJ1-1 TRBV5-1 CASSLDRGTGVGTEAFF
TRBJ1-2 TRBV6-1 CASSEANRNYGYTF
TRBJ1-2 TRBV4-1 CASSQEIFNYGYTF
TRBJ1-3 TRBV6-6 CATYGSAGNTIYF
TRBJ2-1 TRBV7-3 CASSPSGRANNEQFF
TRBJ2-5 TRBV5-1 CASSLGGLYQETQYF
TRBJ1-1 TRBV6-1 CASSEDGHLTEAFF